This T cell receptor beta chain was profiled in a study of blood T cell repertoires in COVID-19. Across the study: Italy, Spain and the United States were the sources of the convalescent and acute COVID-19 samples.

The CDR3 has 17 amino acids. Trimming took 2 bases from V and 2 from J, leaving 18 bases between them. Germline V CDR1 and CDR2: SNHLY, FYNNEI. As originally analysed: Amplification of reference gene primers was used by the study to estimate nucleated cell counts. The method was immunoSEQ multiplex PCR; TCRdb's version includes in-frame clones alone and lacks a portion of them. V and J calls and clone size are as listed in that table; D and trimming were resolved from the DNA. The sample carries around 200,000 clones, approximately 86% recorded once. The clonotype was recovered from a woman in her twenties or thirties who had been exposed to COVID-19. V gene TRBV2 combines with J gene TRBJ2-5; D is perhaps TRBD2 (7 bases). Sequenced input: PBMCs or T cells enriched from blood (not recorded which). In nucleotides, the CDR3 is TGTGCCAGCAGTGAAAGTTCGGCGGGGGCAATACAAGAGACCCAGTACTTC. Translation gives CASSESSAGAIQETQYF.